The 7 T cell receptor beta chains presented below share a single source sample, sequenced in a study of a mutant IDH1 vaccine in newly diagnosed glioma (dated by TCRdb to about 2021). The meaning of the sample's time point label: week 11, during vaccination. Every vaccine dose consisted of 300 ug of a 20-mer mutant IDH1 peptide in Montanide, administered subcutaneously together with topical imiquimod. The library was generated by the immunoSEQ multiplex PCR assay. The immuneACCESS repertoire file appears here via TCRdb, limited to in-frame rearrangements. These files lack a portion of the clones; in checked studies, under half of the deficit traces to unresolved V genes, and the cause of the others is not known. The table for this sample lists roughly 120,000 clones; about 82% of them were counted only once. The ten largest account for 5% to 6% of the sample. These receptors lack a known antigen.

Sequenced material: PBMCs, taken from a glioma patient whose treatment included an IDH1 peptide vaccine. The receptor set was obtained from a man aged 40-50 years with glioma.

V usage is TRBV27 and J usage is TRBJ2-7, with 9 positions matching TRBD1. J lost 2 bases, V lost 5 bases, and 4 bases had no gene match. Germline V CDR1 and CDR2: MNHEY, SMNVEV (reference sequence). The length of the CDR3 is 14 residues. The CDR3: CASSRTGAPYEQYF. The CDR3 DNA follows: TGTGCCAGCAGTAGGACAGGGGCCCCCTACGAGCAGTACTTC.

This chain connects TRBV19 to TRBJ2-3; 8 bases map to TRBD2. V lost 3 bases to trimming and J lost 3 bases; unmatched junction nucleotides: 8. Germline CDR1 reads LNHDA; CDR2 reads SQIVND (reference sequence). The CDR3 covers 16 residues. CDR3: CASSIASGSGTDTQYF. CDR3 nucleotides: TGTGCCAGTAGTATTGCCAGCGGGAGTGGGACAGATACGCAGTATTTT.

The chain couples TRBV7-3 to TRBJ2-1; possible D gene TRBD2, 5 bases. The germline gives CDR1 SGHTA, CDR2 FQGTGA. The V end was cut by 3 bases, the J end by 0 bases, with 12 bases between. The CDR3 loop spans 16 amino acids. Here the CDR3 reads CASSLVPTISYNEQFF. The CDR3 DNA reads as TGTGCCAGCAGCTTGGTCCCGACTATCTCCTACAATGAGCAGTTCTTC.

The genes are TRBV4-2 and TRBJ2-7; a possible D gene is TRBD1 (5 bases). The CDR3 has 16 residues. Germline lookup yields CDR1 LGHNA and CDR2 YNFKEQ. The ends were cut back, 0 bases at V and 5 bases at J, with 17 bases in the middle. The CDR3 protein is CASSQEWQGWSHEQYF. In DNA form, the CDR3 reads TGTGCCAGCAGCCAAGAATGGCAGGGTTGGAGCCACGAGCAGTACTTC.

This chain uses TRBV6-6 with TRBJ1-2; D is possibly TRBD1 (6 bases). V lost 7 bases and J lost 4, with 16 bases in between. The germline V gene encodes CDR1 MNHNY and CDR2 SVGAGI (reference sequence). The CDR3 extends over 14 amino acids. The CDR3 nucleotides are TGTGCCAGCACTACTTGGGGGCAGGGCTATGGCTACACCTTC. It encodes CASTTWGQGYGYTF.

The rearrangement links TRBV28 to TRBJ2-1; D is possibly TRBD2 (6 bases). Germline assignment: CDR1 MDHEN and CDR2 SYDVKM. With 8 bases removed from V and 3 bases from J, the gap between germline ends came to 20 bases. This CDR3 is 16 amino acids long. The CDR3 here is CASGDEPGVNYNEQFF. In DNA form, the CDR3 reads TGTGCCAGCGGGGATGAGCCGGGAGTGAACTACAATGAGCAGTTCTTC.

The chain recombines TRBV4-3 with TRBJ1-1; TRBD1 might be the D (5 bases). The CDR3 consists of 15 residues. Deletions cut 2 bases from V and 5 bases from J, with 15 bases between. Germline assignment: CDR1 LGHNA and CDR2 YSLEER. CDR3 nucleotides: TGCGCCAGCAGCCAACTGGGGCAGGGTCGAACTGAAGCTTTCTTT. Translation: CASSQLGQGRTEAFF.